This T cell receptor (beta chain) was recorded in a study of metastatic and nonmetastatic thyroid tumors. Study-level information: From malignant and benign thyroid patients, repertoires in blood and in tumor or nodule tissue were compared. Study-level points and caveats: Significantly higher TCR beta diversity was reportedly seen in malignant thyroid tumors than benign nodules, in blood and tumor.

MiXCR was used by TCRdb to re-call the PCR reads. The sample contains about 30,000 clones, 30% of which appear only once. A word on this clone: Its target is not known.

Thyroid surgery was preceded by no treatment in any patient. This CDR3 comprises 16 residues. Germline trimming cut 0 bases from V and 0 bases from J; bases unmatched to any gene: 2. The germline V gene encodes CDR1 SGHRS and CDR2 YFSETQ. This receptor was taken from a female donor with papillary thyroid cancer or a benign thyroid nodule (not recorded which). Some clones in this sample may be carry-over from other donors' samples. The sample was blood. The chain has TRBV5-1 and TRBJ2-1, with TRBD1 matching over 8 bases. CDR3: CASSLGTGGSYNEQFF. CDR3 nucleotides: TGCGCCAGCAGCTTGGGAACAGGGGGCTCCTACAATGAGCAGTTCTTC.